This T cell receptor (beta chain) derives from a study of OX40 agonist ivuxolimab in advanced cancers. Turning to the study itself: Patients received intravenous ivuxolimab every 2 weeks at 0.01 to 10 mg/kg.

Blood sampling was done at baseline, cycle 4 day 1, and cycle 7 day 1. Overall study findings and caveats: At 0.1 to 3.0 mg/kg, CD4+ and CD8+ blood T cells expanded clonally by week 6.

On this clone: No antigen is known for it.

Repertoires were generated with immunoSEQ multiplex PCR, while TCRdb's copy carries only in-frame clones and drops some. In the table there are some 80,000 clones, about 93% of which are singletons. V dropped 6 bases and J dropped 3 bases, with 15 bases sitting between them. The CDR3 covers 15 residues. CDR1 is MNHEY and CDR2 is SVGAGI in the germline V gene. This specimen consisted of CD4+ or CD8+ T cells sorted from blood, obtained in a trial of the OX40 agonist ivuxolimab. The TCR originated in an adult with an advanced solid tumor such as melanoma, head and neck, liver or kidney cancer. The chain links TRBV6-5 to TRBJ1-5; D is ambiguous. CDR3 loop: CASRDFLEHNQPQHF. The CDR3 DNA sequence: TGTGCCAGCAGAGACTTTTTAGAACACAATCAGCCCCAGCATTTT.